The T cell receptor (beta chain) under discussion was sequenced for a study of identical twins. The table lists this clonotype with many counts. What it recognizes is unknown. TCRdb passed the 5' RACE reads through MiXCR, listing each CDR3 protein once. Among approximately 690,000 distinct CDR3 sequences, over 5% were seen once, and the ten largest hold 1.5% to 2%. Study-wide points: Fewer insertions marked abundant cord blood beta clonotypes; young adult naive trended weakly, memory not at all.

Per the germline V gene, CDR1 is SGHTA and CDR2 is FQGTGA. Trimming left V 3 bases short and J 5 bases short, with 12 bases between. The CDR3 loop spans 14 amino acids. This TCR was sampled from a man younger than 35 in good health. The chain carries TRBV7-3 and TRBJ2-3; possibly TRBD2 for D (5 bases). Material for sequencing was naive T cells sorted from blood. The CDR3 sequence: CASSFSRDLDTQYF. In nucleotides, the CDR3 is TGTGCCAGCAGCTTTAGCCGGGATTTAGATACGCAGTATTTT.